This TCR beta chain was obtained from a study of T cells in Graves' hyperthyroidism and ophthalmopathy. Many counts were recorded for this clonotype. Trimming took off 1 base at V and 7 bases at J, with 11 bases between the two ends. Per germline, CDR1 LGHDT and CDR2 YNNKEL (reference sequence). The CDR3 covers 14 residues. TCR beta CDR3 regions were amplified from RNA transcripts. Using the HTBI primer set, a first-round RT-PCR was run on the TCR CDR3. Via MiXCR, TCRdb re-called the multiplex PCR reads, giving one row per CDR3 protein. The sample holds a few hundred thousand distinct CDR3 sequences; 14% to 15% are singletons and the top ten take approximately 29%.

The chain links TRBV3-1 to TRBJ1-5; tentative D call: TRBD1 (5 bases). Sequencing was performed on blood. The sequence was collected from a woman aged 25 to 45 with Graves' hyperthyroidism. CDR3 residues: CASSQGGSRQPQHF. DNA for the CDR3: TGTGCCAGCAGCCAAGGGGGGTCTCGGCAGCCCCAGCATTTT.